These 3 T cell receptor beta chains originate from one sample sequenced in a study of blood T cell repertoires in COVID-19. This table comes from immunoSEQ multiplex PCR, and its TCRdb copy is limited to in-frame clones, with some not included. Here the sample spans about 280,000 clones, nearly 90% being singletons. The specimen sequenced was PBMCs or T cells enriched from blood (not recorded which). These TCRs come from a woman aged 55-69 years who had recovered from COVID-19.

The chain employs TRBV6-5 and TRBJ1-2, with D possibly being TRBD1 (5 bases). The V and J ends lost 6 bases and 4 bases respectively, with 18 bases between them. This CDR3 spans 15 amino acids. Germline V gene sequence: CDR1 MNHEY, CDR2 SVGAGI. CDR3 DNA sequence: TGTGCCAGCAGCCCCCAGGGAGGGCTAAGCTATGGCTACACCTTC. This gives the protein CASSPQGGLSYGYTF.

This chain links TRBV27 with TRBJ1-1; TRBD1 matches at 7 bases. Germline CDR1 reads MNHEY; CDR2 reads SMNVEV (reference sequence). V lost 8 bases, J lost 0 bases, and 3 bases stayed unmatched. The CDR3 length is 13 residues. The CDR3 protein is CASRGTVNTEAFF. CDR3 DNA sequence: TGTGCCAGCCGTGGGACAGTGAACACTGAAGCTTTCTTT.

V and J are TRBV27 and TRBJ2-7, with 11 bases identical to TRBD2. The germline V gene has CDR1 MNHEY and CDR2 SMNVEV (reference sequence). This CDR3 spans 15 amino acids. V dropped 3 bases and J dropped 3; count of bases not matched to a gene: 4. The CDR3 bases are TGTGCCAGCAGTTTCGGGACTAGCGGACACTACGAGCAGTACTTC. The encoded protein is CASSFGTSGHYEQYF.